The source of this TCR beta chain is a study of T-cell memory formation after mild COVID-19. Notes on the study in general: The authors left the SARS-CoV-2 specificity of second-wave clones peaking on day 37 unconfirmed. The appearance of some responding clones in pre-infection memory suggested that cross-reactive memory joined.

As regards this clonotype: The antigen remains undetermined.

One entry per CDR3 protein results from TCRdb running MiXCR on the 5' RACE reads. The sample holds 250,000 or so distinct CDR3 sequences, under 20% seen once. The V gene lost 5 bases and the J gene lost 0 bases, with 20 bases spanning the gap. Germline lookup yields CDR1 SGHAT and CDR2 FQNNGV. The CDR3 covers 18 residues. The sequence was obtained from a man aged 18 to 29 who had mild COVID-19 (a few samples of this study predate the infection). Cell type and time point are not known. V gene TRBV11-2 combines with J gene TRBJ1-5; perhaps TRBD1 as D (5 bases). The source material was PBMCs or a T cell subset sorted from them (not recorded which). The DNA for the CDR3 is TGTGCCAGCAGCACCGGCAGGGACGGACTTTATAGCAATCAGCCCCAGCATTTT. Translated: CASSTGRDGLYSNQPQHF.